This passage covers 14 T cell receptor beta chains from one sample sequenced in a study of T cells in Graves' hyperthyroidism and ophthalmopathy (dated by TCRdb to between 2019 and 2020). The library came from multiplex PCR. Sequenced using an Illumina HiSeq 2000. Amplification of TCR beta CDR3 regions was carried out from RNA transcripts. A first-round RT-PCR of the TCR CDR3 used the HTBI primer set with the Qiagen OneStep RT-PCR kit. TCRdb took the public reads, trimmed them with fastp at Q25, ran MiXCR for clone calling and kept in-frame beta chains. For every CDR3 protein sequence, its rows merge into one entry that carries the most common genes and DNA. Present in this sample are around 490,000 distinct CDR3 sequences, about 20% of which were seen just once. The ten largest clones add up to over 45% of the sample. Sequenced sample: blood. The source of these receptors is a man aged 35-49 years with Graves' ophthalmopathy.

This clonotype has a handful of counts. The chain is built from TRBV30 and TRBJ2-5; TRBD1 aligns across 9 bases. The CDR3 spans 13 residues. V shed 2 bases, J shed 4 bases, and the junction held 2 bases outside the gene matches. The germline V gene has CDR1 GTSNPN and CDR2 SVGIG (reference sequence). CDR3 nucleotides: TGTGCCTGGAGTCGGACAGGGGTAGAGACCCAGTACTTC. This encodes CAWSRTGVETQYF.

The chain joins TRBV4-1 to TRBJ1-2; 8 bases map to TRBD1. Trimming took 1 base from V and 7 from J; bases not matched to a gene: 5. CDR3 size: 14 residues. Germline CDR1 is MGHRA and CDR2 is YSYEKL. CDR3 coding DNA: TGCGCCAGCAGCCAAGCGGACAGGGCTCCTGGCTACACCTTC. Translated: CASSQADRAPGYTF.

At least ten counts were recorded for this clonotype. This chain joins TRBV12-3 or TRBV12-4 and TRBJ2-7; D is unresolved. V lost 5 bases and J 3 bases, leaving 8 bases between the germline ends. This CDR3 is built from 12 residues. CDR3 bases: TGTGCCAGCAGTACATTTGGCTACGAGCAGTACTTC. This translates into CASSTFGYEQYF.

This clonotype was recorded at least ten times. This chain uses TRBV2 with TRBJ2-1; D perhaps matches TRBD2 (7 bases). This CDR3 contains 18 residues. With 8 bases removed from V and 0 bases from J, the gap between germline ends came to 23 bases. From germline, CDR1 is SNHLY and CDR2 FYNNEI. The CDR3 DNA reads TGTGCCAGCGGACGGGATTTGGGGGGGCTTGGCTCCTACAATGAGCAGTTCTTC. Its protein product is CASGRDLGGLGSYNEQFF.

This clonotype was detected ten times or more. The rearrangement joins TRBV6-5 to TRBJ2-7, with D maybe TRBD1 (6 bases). Germline V gene lookup returns CDR1 MNHEY and CDR2 SVGAGI. The CDR3 contains 17 residues. Deletions cut 0 bases from V and 0 bases from J, with 15 bases between. The CDR3 region is CASSYSNPGASSYEQYF. The CDR3 coding sequence is TGTGCCAGCAGTTACTCGAACCCAGGGGCCAGCTCCTACGAGCAGTACTTC.

This clonotype has just a few counts. The V gene is TRBV5-1, the J gene TRBJ2-5; no reliable D call. Germline CDR1 is SGHRS and CDR2 is YFSETQ. Trimming removed 0 bases from V and 5 bases from J, with 11 bases in between. There are 14 residues in the CDR3. The CDR3: CASSLAEHLETQYF. In nucleotides, the CDR3 is TGCGCCAGCAGCTTGGCAGAGCACCTTGAGACCCAGTACTTC.

This clonotype came up a few times. The chain couples TRBV20-1 to TRBJ1-4, with TRBD1 matching over 7 bases. The CDR3 sequence is 13 residues long. Germline V lookup: CDR1 DFQATT, CDR2 SNEGSKA (reference sequence). The V and J ends lost 6 bases and 8 bases, in that order; junction bases with no gene match: 9. CDR3 protein: CSARGQPGEKLFF. The CDR3 coding sequence is TGCAGTGCAAGGGGACAGCCCGGAGAAAAACTGTTTTTT.

There are many counts of this clonotype. V and J are TRBV18 and TRBJ1-1; D unclear. V lost 2 bases and J 7 bases, leaving 8 bases between the germline ends. CDR1 and CDR2 from the germline V gene are KGHSH and LQKENI. The CDR3 runs 12 residues. The CDR3 nucleotides read TGTGCCAGCTCACCAAGGGCAGATGAAGCTTTCTTT. This translates into CASSPRADEAFF.

The CDR3 loop reads CASSLGLPGLAGADTQYF. Written as DNA, the CDR3 is TGTGCCAGCAGCTTGGGCCTTCCGGGACTAGCGGGAGCCGATACGCAGTATTTT. V is TRBV7-8 and J is TRBJ2-3; the match to TRBD2 covers 14 bases. Trimming at V came to 3 bases and at J to 6 bases, leaving 11 bases not matched to a gene. The CDR3 contains 18 residues. The V gene's germline CDR1 is SGHVS and CDR2 FQNEAQ.

The gene calls are TRBV20-1 and TRBJ1-5; weak D call: TRBD1 (6 bases). This CDR3 comprises 15 residues. Between the trimmed V and J ends, which lost 4 bases and 6 bases, there was a span of 19 bases. In germline, CDR1 is DFQATT, CDR2 SNEGSKA (reference sequence). CDR3 in amino acids: CSATRGGTRGQPQHF. The CDR3 DNA reads TGCAGTGCTACGAGAGGGGGAACCCGGGGTCAGCCCCAGCATTTT.

This clonotype was seen repeatedly, ten times or more. CDR3 region: CASRVHSPSERGAQYF. CDR3 DNA: TGTGCCAGCAGGGTCCACAGCCCCTCGGAGCGAGGGGCCCAGTACTTC. The rearrangement uses TRBV12-3 or TRBV12-4 and TRBJ2-5; D possibly uses TRBD1 or TRBD2 (5 bases each). This CDR3 region has 16 residues. V shed 6 bases and J shed 9 bases, with 26 bases lying between them.

This clonotype was counted only a few times. The chain has TRBV27 and TRBJ1-2; the match to TRBD1 covers 9 bases. V trimming: 3 bases; J trimming: 4 bases; junction bases outside the gene matches: 9. The CDR3 is made up of 16 amino acids. The germline V gene has CDR1 MNHEY and CDR2 SMNVEV (reference sequence). The CDR3 loop is CASSFRPGQGPYGYTF. The CDR3, as DNA: TGTGCCAGCAGTTTCCGTCCGGGACAGGGCCCCTATGGCTACACCTTC.

This clonotype has at least ten counts. The gene calls are TRBV7-3 and TRBJ2-7; no definite D call. Germline CDR1 is SGHTA and CDR2 is FQGTGA. This CDR3 contains 13 residues. The V and J ends lost 1 base and 1 base respectively, with 5 bases between them. The CDR3 loop reads CASSLRESYEQYF. The CDR3 coding sequence is TGTGCCAGCAGCTTAAGAGAATCCTACGAGCAGTACTTC.

This clonotype was detected a few times. This chain joins TRBV7-9 and TRBJ2-7; possibly TRBD1 for D (6 bases). From germline, CDR1 is SEHNR and CDR2 FQNEAQ (reference sequence). V was clipped by 5 bases and J by 10 bases, with 18 bases between them. The CDR3 spans 13 residues. The CDR3 DNA is TGTGCCAGCAGCCATCAACAGGGATTGGAACAGTACTTC. Its translation is CASSHQQGLEQYF.